This T cell receptor (beta chain) was recovered during a study of blood T cell repertoires in COVID-19. On the study more broadly: PBMCs, B-cell-depleted T cells, or T cells provided the cDNA or gDNA that made up the material.

With V trimmed by 4 bases and J by 3 bases, 4 bases remained unmatched. The CDR3 runs 14 residues. Germline V CDR1 and CDR2: LGHNA, YSLEER. This clone showed up just a few times. In the study's own analysis: Scientists estimated how many nucleated cells there were by amplifying reference gene primers. Profiled with immunoSEQ multiplex PCR; TCRdb holds only in-frame clones, not every one. V, J and clone size are taken as reported in that table, and D and trimming were inferred from the DNA itself. The sample yields around 280,000 clones, 90% seen once. This study enrolled people aged 18 to 89 from approximately 25 US geographic areas.

The sample consisted of PBMCs or T cells enriched from blood (not recorded which). The chain is built from TRBV4-3 and TRBJ2-7, with 9 bases matching TRBD1. This TCR derives from a young woman with acute COVID-19. The CDR3 protein is CASSPGQGNYEQYF. CDR3 coding DNA: TGCGCCAGCAGCCCGGGACAGGGAAACTACGAGCAGTACTTC.